This T cell receptor (beta chain) comes out of a study of identifying expanded T cells in peripheral blood. Points from the study as a whole: Technical replicates showed roughly 1.2 changed clones; around 2 weeks roughly 16; four weeks 19. Clone count variance between approximately 2-week samples rose with total template count.

The CDR3 is made up of 16 amino acids. J gave up 4 bases and V 8 bases, and 11 bases lay outside the gene matches. Germline V gene sequence: CDR1 SQVTM, CDR2 ANQGSEA. No infections or other immune events were documented during collection. Produced via immunoSEQ multiplex PCR; TCRdb's table is partial and in-frame only. In the table there are about 100,000 clones, around nine tenths of which are singletons. On this clone: Its matching antigen is unknown.

The sequence was obtained from a person aged 18 to 75 in good health. This rearrangement joins TRBV29-1 to TRBJ2-7; the match to TRBD2 covers 16 bases. Sequences were obtained from blood. This CDR3 is CSTVGTSGGAGYEQYF. In nucleotides, the CDR3 is TGCAGCACCGTGGGGACTAGCGGGGGGGCAGGGTACGAGCAGTACTTC.